Detailed here is one T cell receptor beta chain. Germline is not matched at one junction end, which may reflect a read error. These data belong to a study of preoperative IRX-2 immunotherapy in early breast cancer. CDR1 is LNHDA, CDR2 SQIVND, per germline (reference sequence). The CDR3 sequence is 12 residues long. TCRdb's copy holds only in-frame clones and misses some; the assay was immunoSEQ multiplex PCR. The repertoire includes some 99,000 clones, roughly 89% of them detected once, and about 1.9% sits in the top ten. Treatment reported: preoperative locoregional IRX-2 cytokine immunotherapy. Preoperative locoregional IRX-2 cytokine immunotherapy was tested in the phase Ib source study.

Sequencing used tumor tissue, obtained after IRX-2 immunotherapy. This clonotype was sampled from a human donor with breast cancer. This rearrangement joins TRBV19 to TRBJ2-7; no definite D call. The CDR3 nucleotides are TGTGCCAGTAGTAGGCGTCTGGTCAGTTTGGACTTC. The encoded protein is CASSRRLVSLDF.